The sample holds a few counts of the clone carrying this T cell receptor beta chain. This entry belongs to a study of cytomegalovirus exposure and HLA in healthy donors. CDR1 and CDR2 (germline): SGHRS, YFSETQ. CDR3 size: 16 residues. V lost 2 bases to trimming and J lost 6 bases; unmatched junction nucleotides: 9. The study ran its PCR with 60 Vbeta and 13 Jbeta primers. Generated by immunoSEQ multiplex PCR, the TCRdb table keeps only in-frame clones and is missing some. The top ten clones hold about 1.6% of a sample with 150,000 to 200,000 clones, around 68% of them seen once. The sequence came from a girl under 18 in good health and CMV-seronegative. V usage is TRBV5-1 and J usage is TRBJ2-1; 9 bases match TRBD2. What was sequenced was PBMCs. As DNA, the CDR3 is TGCGCCAGCAGCTTAACTCTCGGCGGGGGGGCCAATGAGCAGTTCTTC. The encoded protein is CASSLTLGGGANEQFF.